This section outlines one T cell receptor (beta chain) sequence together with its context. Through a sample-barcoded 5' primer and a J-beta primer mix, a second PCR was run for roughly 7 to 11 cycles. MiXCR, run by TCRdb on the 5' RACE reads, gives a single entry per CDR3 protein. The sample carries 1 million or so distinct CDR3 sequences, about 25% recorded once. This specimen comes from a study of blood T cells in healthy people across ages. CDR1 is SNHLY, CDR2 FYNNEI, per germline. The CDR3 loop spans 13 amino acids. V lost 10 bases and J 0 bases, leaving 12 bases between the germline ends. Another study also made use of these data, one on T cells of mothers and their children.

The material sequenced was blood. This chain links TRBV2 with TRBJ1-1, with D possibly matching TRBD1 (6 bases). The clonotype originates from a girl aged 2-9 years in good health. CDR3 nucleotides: TGTGCCAACGAAAAGGGGGTGAACACTGAAGCTTTCTTT. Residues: CANEKGVNTEAFF.